This T cell receptor (beta chain) comes out of a study of blood T cell repertoires in COVID-19. Study overall: The analysed material was cDNA or gDNA that came from T cells, B-cell-depleted T cells, or PBMCs.

V was shortened by 5 bases and J by 4 bases, with 17 bases between the two germline ends. CDR1 and CDR2 from the germline V gene are LNHDA and SQIVND (reference sequence). This CDR3 region has 15 residues. Clones were sequenced by immunoSEQ multiplex PCR, and TCRdb holds only the in-frame ones, with some missing. The sample shows some 200,000 clones, approximately 87% of them seen only once. This TCR was sampled from a woman younger than 30 who had recovered from COVID-19. The sample was peripheral blood. The chain carries TRBV19 and TRBJ1-2; a possible D gene is TRBD1 (5 bases). DNA of the CDR3: TGTGCCAGTAGTCCGAAAGGCAGGGCAGTCTATGGCTACACCTTC. The encoded protein is CASSPKGRAVYGYTF.